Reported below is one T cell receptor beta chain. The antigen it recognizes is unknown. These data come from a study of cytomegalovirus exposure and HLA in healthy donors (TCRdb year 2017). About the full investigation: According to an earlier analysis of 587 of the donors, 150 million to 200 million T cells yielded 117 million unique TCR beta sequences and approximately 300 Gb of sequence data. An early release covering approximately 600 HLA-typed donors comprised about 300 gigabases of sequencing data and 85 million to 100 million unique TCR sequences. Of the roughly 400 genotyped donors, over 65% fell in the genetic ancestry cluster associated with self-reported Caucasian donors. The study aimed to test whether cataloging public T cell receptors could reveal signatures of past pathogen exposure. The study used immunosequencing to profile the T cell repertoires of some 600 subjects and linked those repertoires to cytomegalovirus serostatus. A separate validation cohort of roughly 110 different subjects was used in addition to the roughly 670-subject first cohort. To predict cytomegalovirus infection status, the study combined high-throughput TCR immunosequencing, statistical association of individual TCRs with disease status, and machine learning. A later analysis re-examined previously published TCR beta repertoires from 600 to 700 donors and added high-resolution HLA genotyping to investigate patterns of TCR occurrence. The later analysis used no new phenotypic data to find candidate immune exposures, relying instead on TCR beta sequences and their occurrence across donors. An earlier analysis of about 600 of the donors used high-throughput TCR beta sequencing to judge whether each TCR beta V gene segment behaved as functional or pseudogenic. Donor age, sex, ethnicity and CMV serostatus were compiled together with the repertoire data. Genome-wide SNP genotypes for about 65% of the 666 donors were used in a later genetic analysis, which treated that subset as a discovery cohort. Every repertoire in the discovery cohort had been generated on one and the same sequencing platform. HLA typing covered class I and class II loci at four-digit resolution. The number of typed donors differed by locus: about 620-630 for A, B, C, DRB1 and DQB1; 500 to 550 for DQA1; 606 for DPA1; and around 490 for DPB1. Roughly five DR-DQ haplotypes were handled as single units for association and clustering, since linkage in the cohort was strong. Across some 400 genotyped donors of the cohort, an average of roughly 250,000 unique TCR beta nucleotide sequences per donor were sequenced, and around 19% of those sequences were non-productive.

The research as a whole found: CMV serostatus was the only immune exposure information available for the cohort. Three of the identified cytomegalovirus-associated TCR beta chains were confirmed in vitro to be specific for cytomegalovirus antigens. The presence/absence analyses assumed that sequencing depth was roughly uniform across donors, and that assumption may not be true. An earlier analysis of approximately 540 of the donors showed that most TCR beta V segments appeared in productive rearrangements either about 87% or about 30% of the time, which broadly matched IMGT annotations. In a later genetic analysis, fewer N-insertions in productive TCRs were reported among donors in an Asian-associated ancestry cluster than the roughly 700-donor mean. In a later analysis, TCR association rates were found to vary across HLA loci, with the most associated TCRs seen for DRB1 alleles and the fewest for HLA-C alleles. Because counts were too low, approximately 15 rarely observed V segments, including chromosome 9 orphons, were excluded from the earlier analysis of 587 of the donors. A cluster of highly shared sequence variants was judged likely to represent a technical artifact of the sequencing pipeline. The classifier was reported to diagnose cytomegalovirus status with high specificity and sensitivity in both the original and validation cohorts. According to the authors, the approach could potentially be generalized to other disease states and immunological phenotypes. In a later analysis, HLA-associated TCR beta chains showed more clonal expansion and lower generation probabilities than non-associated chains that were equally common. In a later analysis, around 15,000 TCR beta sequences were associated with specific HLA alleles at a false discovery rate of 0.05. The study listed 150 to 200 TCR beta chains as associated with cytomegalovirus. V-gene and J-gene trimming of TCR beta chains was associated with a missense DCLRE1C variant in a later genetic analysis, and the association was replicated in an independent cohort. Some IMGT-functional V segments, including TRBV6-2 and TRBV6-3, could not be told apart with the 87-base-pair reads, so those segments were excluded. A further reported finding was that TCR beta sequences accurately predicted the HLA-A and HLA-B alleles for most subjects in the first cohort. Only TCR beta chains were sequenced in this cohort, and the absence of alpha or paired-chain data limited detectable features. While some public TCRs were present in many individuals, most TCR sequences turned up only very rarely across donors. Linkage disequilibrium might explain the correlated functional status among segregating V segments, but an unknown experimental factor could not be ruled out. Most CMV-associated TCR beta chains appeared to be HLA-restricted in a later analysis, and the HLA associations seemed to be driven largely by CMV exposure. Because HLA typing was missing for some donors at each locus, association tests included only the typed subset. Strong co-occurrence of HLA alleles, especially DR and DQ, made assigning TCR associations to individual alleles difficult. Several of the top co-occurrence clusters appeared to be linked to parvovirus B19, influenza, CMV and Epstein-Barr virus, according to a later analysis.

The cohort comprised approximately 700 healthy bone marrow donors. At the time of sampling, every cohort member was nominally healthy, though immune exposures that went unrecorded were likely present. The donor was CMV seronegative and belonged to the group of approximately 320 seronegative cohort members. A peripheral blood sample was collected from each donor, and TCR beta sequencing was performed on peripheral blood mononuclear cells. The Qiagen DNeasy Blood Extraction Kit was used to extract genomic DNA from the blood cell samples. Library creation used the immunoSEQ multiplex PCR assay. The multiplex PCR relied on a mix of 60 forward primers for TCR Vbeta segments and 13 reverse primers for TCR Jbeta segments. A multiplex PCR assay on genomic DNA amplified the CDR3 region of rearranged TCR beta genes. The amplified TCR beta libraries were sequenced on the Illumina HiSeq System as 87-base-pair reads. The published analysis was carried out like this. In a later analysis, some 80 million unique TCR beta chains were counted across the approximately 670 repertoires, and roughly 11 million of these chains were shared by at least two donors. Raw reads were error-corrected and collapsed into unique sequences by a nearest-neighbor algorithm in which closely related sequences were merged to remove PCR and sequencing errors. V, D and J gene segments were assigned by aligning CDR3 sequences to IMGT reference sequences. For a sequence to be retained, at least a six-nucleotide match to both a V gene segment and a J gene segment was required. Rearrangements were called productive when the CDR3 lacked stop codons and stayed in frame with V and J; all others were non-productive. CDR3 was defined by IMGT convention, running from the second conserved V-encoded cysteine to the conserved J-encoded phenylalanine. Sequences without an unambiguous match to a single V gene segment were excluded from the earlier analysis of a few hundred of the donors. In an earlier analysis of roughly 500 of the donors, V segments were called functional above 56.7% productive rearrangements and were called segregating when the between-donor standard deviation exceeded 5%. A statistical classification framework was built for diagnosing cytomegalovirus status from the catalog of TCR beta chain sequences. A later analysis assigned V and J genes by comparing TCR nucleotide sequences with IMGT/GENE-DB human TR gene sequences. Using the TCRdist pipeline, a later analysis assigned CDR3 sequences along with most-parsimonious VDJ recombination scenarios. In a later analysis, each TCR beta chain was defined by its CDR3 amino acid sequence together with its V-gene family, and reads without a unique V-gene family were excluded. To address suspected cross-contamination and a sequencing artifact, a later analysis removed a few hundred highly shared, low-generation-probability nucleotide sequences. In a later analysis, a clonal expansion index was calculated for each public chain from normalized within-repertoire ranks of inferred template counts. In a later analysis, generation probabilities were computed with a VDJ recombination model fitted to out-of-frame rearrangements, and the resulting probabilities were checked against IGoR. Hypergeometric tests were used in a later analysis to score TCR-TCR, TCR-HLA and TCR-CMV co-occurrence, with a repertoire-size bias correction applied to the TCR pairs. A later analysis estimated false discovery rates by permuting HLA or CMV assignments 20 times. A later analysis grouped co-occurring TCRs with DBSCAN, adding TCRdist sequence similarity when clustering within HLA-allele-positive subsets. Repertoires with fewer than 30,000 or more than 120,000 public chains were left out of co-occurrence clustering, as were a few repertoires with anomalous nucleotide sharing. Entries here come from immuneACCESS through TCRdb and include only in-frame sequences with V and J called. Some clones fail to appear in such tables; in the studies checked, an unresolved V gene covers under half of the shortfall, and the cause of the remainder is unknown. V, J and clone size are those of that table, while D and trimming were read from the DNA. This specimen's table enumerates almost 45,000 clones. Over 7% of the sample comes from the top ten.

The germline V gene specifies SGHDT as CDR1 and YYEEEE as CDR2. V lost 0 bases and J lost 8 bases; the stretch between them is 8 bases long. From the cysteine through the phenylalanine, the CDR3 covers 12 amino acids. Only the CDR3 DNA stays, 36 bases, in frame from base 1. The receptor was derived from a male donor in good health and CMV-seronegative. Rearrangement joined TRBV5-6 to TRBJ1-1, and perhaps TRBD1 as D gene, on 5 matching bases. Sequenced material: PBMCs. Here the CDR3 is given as CASSLASGEAFF. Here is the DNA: TGTGCCAGCAGCTTGGCCTCAGGGGAAGCTTTCTTT.